The 14 T cell receptor beta chains given below trace back to one sample, sequenced in a study of T-cell reconstitution after alpha-beta-depleted transplantation in children. A TCRbeta library incorporating unique molecular identifiers was prepared. TCRdb fed the PCR reads into MiXCR, producing one record per CDR3 protein. The sample has more than 400,000 distinct CDR3 sequences; about 10% are singletons. The sample consisted of PBMCs, mostly from graft donor cells, taken 180 days after TCRalphabeta/CD19-depleted stem cell transplant. The receptor source for this set is a female patient aged 2-10 years who had a stem cell transplant for aplastic anemia, so the T cells may come from the graft donor.

The CDR3, as DNA: TGCAGTGCTAGTTGGGCAGGGAGAAACATTCAGTACTTC. Translated, it gives CSASWAGRNIQYF. The V call is TRBV20-1, the J call TRBJ2-4; D tentatively fits TRBD1 or TRBD2 (5 bases each). The CDR3 loop spans 13 amino acids. From germline, CDR1 is DFQATT and CDR2 SNEGSKA (reference sequence). Trimming shortened V by 3 bases and J by 6 bases, and 12 bases separated the two germline ends.

This chain links TRBV5-1 with TRBJ2-7; D perhaps matches TRBD2 (6 bases). This CDR3 is 14 amino acids long. Germline V CDR1 and CDR2: SGHRS, YFSETQ. Trimming took 0 bases from V and 2 from J, leaving 9 bases between them. CDR3 region: CASSLGLGPYEQYF. The CDR3 region has the DNA TGCGCCAGCAGCTTGGGACTAGGGCCCTACGAGCAGTACTTC.

At least ten counts were recorded for this clonotype. The chain has TRBV29-1 and TRBJ2-1; 11 positions agree with TRBD2. Germline values: CDR1 SQVTM, CDR2 ANQGSEA. The trim removed 5 bases at V and 6 bases at J, leaving 9 bases unmatched. The CDR3 has 15 amino acids. The CDR3: CSVPGRLAGGNEQFF. CDR3 DNA: TGCAGCGTTCCTGGAAGGCTAGCGGGAGGCAATGAGCAGTTCTTC.

The chain has TRBV28 and TRBJ1-2; possible D gene TRBD1, 6 bases. V shed 5 bases and J shed 4 bases, with 20 bases lying between them. Germline lookup yields CDR1 MDHEN and CDR2 SYDVKM. This CDR3 is 16 amino acids long. The CDR3 loop is CASSPQAGALTYGYTF. CDR3 coding DNA: TGTGCCAGCAGTCCCCAGGCAGGGGCCCTAACCTATGGCTACACCTTC.

In regard to this clonotype: The junction does not match germline at one end; this may be a read error. J is TRBJ2-1 and V is TRBV20-1; 10 positions match TRBD2. Germline CDR1 reads DFQATT; CDR2 reads SNEGSKA (reference sequence). The CDR3 has 13 amino acids. The CDR3 region has the DNA TGCAGTGCTCTAGCGGGAGTTAACAATAAGCAGTTCTTC. Translated: CSALAGVNNKQFF.

This clonotype occurred many times. The V call is TRBV4-2, the J call TRBJ2-6; D is possibly TRBD1 (5 bases). V lost 2 bases to trimming and J lost 0 bases, with 23 bases between them. The V gene's germline CDR1 is LGHNA and CDR2 YNFKEQ. This CDR3 is 21 amino acids long. The CDR3 sequence is CASSQSRATTGRSSGANVLTF. DNA for the CDR3: TGTGCCAGCAGCCAATCAAGGGCAACCACAGGCCGGAGCTCTGGGGCCAACGTCCTGACTTTC.

The J gene is TRBJ2-5, the V gene TRBV7-9, with 7 bases fitting TRBD1. CDR1 is SEHNR and CDR2 is FQNEAQ in the germline V gene (reference sequence). The CDR3 extends over 15 amino acids. Trimming removed 3 bases from V and 4 bases from J; junction bases left unmatched: 8. In DNA form, the CDR3 reads TGTGCCAGCAGCTTCCGACAGGGAAGGGGAGAGACCCAGTACTTC. This sequence encodes CASSFRQGRGETQYF. Full variable domain (outside the CDR3, taken from reference TRBV7-9 and TRBJ2-5): DTGVSQNPRHKITKRGQNVTFRCDPISEHNRLYWYRQTLGQGPEFLTYFQNEAQLEKSRLLSDRFSAERPKGSFSTLEIQRTEQGDSAMYLCASSFRQGRGETQYFGPGTRLLVL.

The rearrangement joins TRBV19 to TRBJ2-1, with 8 bases identical to TRBD1. The CDR3 is 12 residues long. The V and J ends lost 4 bases and 8 bases, in that order; junction bases with no gene match: 1. Germline V lookup: CDR1 LNHDA, CDR2 SQIVND (reference sequence). The CDR3 loop reads CASSTRGHEQFF. In DNA, the CDR3 is TGTGCCAGTAGTACCAGGGGGCATGAGCAGTTCTTC.

This clonotype was counted once. The V call is TRBV27, the J call TRBJ2-1; no firm D call. V dropped 3 bases and J dropped 2 bases, with 14 bases sitting between them. The CDR3 loop spans 16 amino acids. Germline V lookup: CDR1 MNHEY, CDR2 SMNVEV (reference sequence). The CDR3 sequence is CASSFRAAGAYNEQFF. The CDR3 DNA follows: TGTGCCAGCAGTTTCCGAGCAGCCGGAGCCTACAATGAGCAGTTCTTC.

The CDR3 DNA is TGTGCCAGCAGCCAGTACAGGACAGGGGGTGATGGCTACACCTTC. Its translation: CASSQYRTGGDGYTF. The chain combines TRBV3-1 with TRBJ1-2, with TRBD1 matching over 10 bases. Germline values: CDR1 LGHDT, CDR2 YNNKEL (reference sequence). J was trimmed by 6 bases and V by 3 bases; bases with no gene match: 7. CDR3 length equals 15 residues.

This clonotype showed up just a few times. V gene TRBV18 combines with J gene TRBJ1-2; tentatively, D is TRBD1 (5 bases). CDR3 length: 12 amino acids. V was cut by 3 bases and J by 11 bases, with 13 bases left in between. Germline V CDR1 and CDR2: KGHSH, LQKENI. CDR3 in amino acids: CASSPGADFYTF. In DNA, the CDR3 is TGTGCCAGCTCACCCGGGGCGGACTTTTACACCTTC.

This clonotype was picked up many times. The V and J genes are TRBV4-3 and TRBJ2-7; 8 bases fit TRBD2. The germline V gene has CDR1 LGHNA and CDR2 YSLEER. Germline trimming cut 0 bases from V and 5 bases from J; bases unmatched to any gene: 6. The CDR3 has 15 residues. The CDR3 bases are TGCGCCAGCAGCCAAGATCTGACTAGCGCCCACGAGCAGTACTTC. It translates to CASSQDLTSAHEQYF.

There are a few counts of this clonotype. The gene calls are TRBV29-1 and TRBJ1-1; D remains unclear. V was shortened by 0 bases and J by 6 bases, with 20 bases between the two germline ends. CDR1 is SQVTM, CDR2 ANQGSEA, per germline. CDR3 length: 16 amino acids. CDR3 amino acids: CSVEDRGWETPAEAFF. CDR3 DNA sequence: TGCAGCGTTGAAGATCGAGGGTGGGAGACCCCTGCTGAAGCTTTCTTT.

The rearrangement links TRBV20-1 to TRBJ2-7; the D gene is possibly TRBD1 (5 bases). Germline V gene sequence: CDR1 DFQATT, CDR2 SNEGSKA (reference sequence). V was cut by 3 bases and J by 1 base, with 10 bases left in between. The CDR3 runs 13 residues. CDR3 sequence reads: CSARTQVSYEQYF. In DNA, the CDR3 is TGCAGTGCTAGGACACAGGTATCCTACGAGCAGTACTTC.